This TCR beta chain appears in the sequencing data of a study of blood T cell repertoires in COVID-19. Germline V gene lookup returns CDR1 MDHEN and CDR2 SYDVKM. The CDR3 sequence is 16 residues long. After removal of 1 base from V and 3 bases from J, the junction contained 6 bases not matched to a gene. Measured with immunoSEQ multiplex PCR; TCRdb has only the in-frame clones, and not every one. Found here are roughly 190,000 clones, approximately 87% of them singletons; the top ten hold approximately 11%. The sequence derives from a woman aged 55-75 years with COVID-19, enrolled during active disease. V and J are TRBV28 and TRBJ2-7; TRBD2 matches 10 bases. What was sequenced was peripheral blood. The CDR3 DNA reads TGTGCCAGCAGTTTATTGCTCCTAGCGGGAGACTACGAGCAGTACTTC. Encoded protein: CASSLLLLAGDYEQYF.